One T cell receptor beta chain is described in this entry. The antigen is undetermined. The length of the CDR3 is 16 residues. CDR1 SGHRS and CDR2 YFSETQ come from the germline V gene. Trimming at V came to 3 bases and at J to 8 bases, leaving 10 bases not matched to a gene. The source of the sample is a study of cytomegalovirus exposure and HLA in healthy donors. The PCR contained 60 Vbeta and 13 Jbeta primers. Libraries were prepared by immunoSEQ multiplex PCR; TCRdb keeps only in-frame clonotypes and omits some of them. This sample carries 150,000 to 250,000 clones, 79% of them seen once, and the ten largest clones take roughly 1.5%. Study-level findings and limits: For TCR beta chains, V- and J-gene trimming was later linked to a missense DCLRE1C variant. CMV antigen specificity was confirmed in vitro for three CMV-associated chains.

Sequenced input: PBMCs. The chain has TRBV5-1 and TRBJ1-4; 10 bases are a match to TRBD1. This TCR was recovered from a girl aged 5-17 years in good health and CMV-seropositive. The CDR3, as DNA: TGCGCCAGCAGCTGGGGACAGGGGAATATGGGCGAAAAACTGTTTTTT. This sequence encodes CASSWGQGNMGEKLFF.